The subject of this entry is one T cell receptor (beta chain). In the authors' methods: Nucleated cell number was recorded as an estimate derived from reference gene primer amplification. TCRdb keeps only in-frame clones here, not all; method: immunoSEQ multiplex PCR. The V and J calls and clone size come from that table; D and trimming were worked out from the DNA. The sample shows around 100,000 clones, just under 95% of them seen only once. This record comes from a study of blood T cell repertoires in COVID-19. About the study: Samples taken during acute and convalescent COVID-19 were collected in the United States, Italy and Spain. T cells, B-cell-depleted T cells, or PBMCs provided the cDNA or gDNA that served as material.

Trimming removed 6 bases from V and 6 bases from J; junction bases left unmatched: 10. Germline V gene lookup returns CDR1 GTSNPN and CDR2 SVGIG (reference sequence). CDR3 size: 14 residues. The clonotype was recovered from a man aged 70 or older with acute or convalescent COVID-19. The V and J genes are TRBV30 and TRBJ1-4; TRBD1 matches at 7 bases. The sample was peripheral blood. The CDR3 DNA reads TGTGCCTGCCAGACAGGGTCCTCAGATGAAAAACTGTTTTTT. It yields the protein CACQTGSSDEKLFF.